The 17 T cell receptor beta chains listed next were all sequenced from one sample in a study of cytomegalovirus exposure and HLA in healthy donors. The study ran its PCR with 60 Vbeta and 13 Jbeta primers. TCRdb's copy holds only in-frame clones and misses some; the assay was immunoSEQ multiplex PCR. The table records around 130,000 clones, roughly 66% of them present only once. Sequenced input: PBMCs. The receptors were gathered from a woman aged 55-75 years in good health and CMV-seronegative.

The chain links TRBV18 to TRBJ1-1; D is unresolved. There are 15 residues in the CDR3. Trimming left V 6 bases short and J 1 base short, with 15 bases between. Germline V gene lookup returns CDR1 KGHSH and CDR2 LQKENI. The CDR3 loop reads CASSSRRRQNTEAFF. The CDR3 DNA sequence: TGTGCCAGCTCTTCTCGACGGCGGCAGAACACTGAAGCTTTCTTT.

V usage is TRBV5-1 and J usage is TRBJ2-2; the D gene is possibly TRBD2 (5 bases). Germline loops: CDR1 SGHRS, CDR2 YFSETQ. The CDR3 is 16 residues long. V lost 1 base to trimming and J lost 1 base, with 11 bases between them. For the CDR3, the DNA is TGCGCCAGCAGCTTGATGCGGGCCGGGAACACCGGGGAGCTGTTTTTT. Encoded protein: CASSLMRAGNTGELFF.

This chain connects TRBV10-3 to TRBJ1-1; TRBD1 matches at 8 bases. The CDR3 is 14 amino acids. Germline CDR1 reads ENHRY; CDR2 reads SYGVKD. Unmatched junction bases numbered 7, after V lost 10 bases and J lost 0 bases. The CDR3 is CATLRTGMNTEAFF. The CDR3, as DNA: TGTGCCACCTTACGGACAGGGATGAACACTGAAGCTTTCTTT.

This clone was observed a few times. This chain uses TRBV5-1 with TRBJ1-3; D not resolved. Germline loops: CDR1 SGHRS, CDR2 YFSETQ. V was clipped by 0 bases and J by 0 bases, with 7 bases between them. CDR3 size: 15 residues. CDR3: CASSLERGSGNTIYF. Written as DNA, the CDR3 is TGCGCCAGCAGCTTGGAGCGGGGCTCTGGAAACACCATATATTTT.

The rearrangement links TRBV18 to TRBJ2-7, with a tentative D call TRBD1 (6 bases). Trimming stripped 1 base from V and 2 bases from J, with 9 bases between. Germline V gives CDR1 KGHSH, CDR2 LQKENI. The CDR3 covers 14 residues. CDR3 region: CASSPRGQTYEQYF. The CDR3 bases are TGTGCCAGCTCACCACGAGGACAGACCTACGAGCAGTACTTC.

This clone was recorded a few times. J is TRBJ2-5 and V is TRBV5-1; 8 nucleotides match TRBD1. In germline, CDR1 is SGHRS, CDR2 YFSETQ. The V and J ends lost 0 bases and 5 bases, in that order; junction bases with no gene match: 6. There are 15 residues in the CDR3. CDR3 in amino acids: CASSLAPGGMETQYF. The DNA of the CDR3 is TGCGCCAGCAGCTTGGCGCCAGGGGGCATGGAGACCCAGTACTTC.

The chain recombines TRBV10-3 with TRBJ1-1, with a tentative D call TRBD1 (5 bases). The CDR3 is made up of 14 amino acids. Trimming took 5 bases from V and 6 from J, leaving 16 bases between them. CDR1 ENHRY and CDR2 SYGVKD come from the germline V gene. The chain's CDR3 is CAISPGRGGPEAFF. The CDR3 nucleotides read TGTGCCATCAGTCCGGGGAGGGGAGGCCCTGAAGCTTTCTTT.

The chain carries TRBV18 and TRBJ2-2; D gene uncertain. The germline CDR1 and CDR2 sequences are KGHSH and LQKENI. The CDR3 loop spans 18 amino acids. Trimming stripped 4 bases from V and 0 bases from J, with 18 bases between. This CDR3 reads CASSLWPTNIANTGELFF. The CDR3 DNA reads TGTGCCAGCTCACTCTGGCCCACTAACATAGCGAACACCGGGGAGCTGTTTTTT.

The genes are TRBV11-3 and TRBJ2-2; 11 bases fit TRBD1. In germline, CDR1 is SGHNT, CDR2 YENEEA. V lost 5 bases to trimming and J lost 4 bases; unmatched junction nucleotides: 15. The CDR3 has 19 amino acids. The CDR3 DNA follows: TGTGCCAGCAGCCGGACCTTGGACAGGGGGCATTATGTCACCGGGGAGCTGTTTTTT. Residues: CASSRTLDRGHYVTGELFF.

This chain connects TRBV5-1 to TRBJ2-5, with 8 bases matching TRBD1. The CDR3 runs 16 residues. V trimming: 1 base; J trimming: 3 bases; junction bases outside the gene matches: 8. The germline CDR1 and CDR2 sequences are SGHRS and YFSETQ. CDR3 region: CASSLTGGSVKETQYF. CDR3 DNA: TGCGCCAGCAGCTTGACAGGGGGTAGTGTGAAAGAGACCCAGTACTTC.

V gene TRBV5-4 combines with J gene TRBJ2-7; 10 bases are shared with TRBD2. The trim removed 0 bases at V and 6 bases at J, leaving 3 bases unmatched. The CDR3 is 14 amino acids. From germline, CDR1 is SGHNT and CDR2 YYREEE (reference sequence). The CDR3 bases are TGTGCCAGCAGCTTGGTGGTAGCGGGAGGCGAGCAGTACTTC. Its translation is CASSLVVAGGEQYF. The variable domain in full, completed from reference TRBV5-4 and TRBJ2-7, reads ETGVTQSPTHLIKTRGQQVTLRCSSQSGHNTVSWYQQALGQGPQFIFQYYREEENGRGNFPPRFSGLQFPNYSSELNVNALELDDSALYLCASSLVVAGGEQYFGPGTRLTVT.

V usage is TRBV19 and J usage is TRBJ2-5; D ambiguous. The J call may be wrong; the DNA end is better matched by TRBJ2-7. CDR1 is LNHDA and CDR2 is SQIVND in the germline V gene (reference sequence). This CDR3 comprises 13 residues. The CDR3 loop reads CASSNRQRNEQYF. The CDR3 DNA sequence: TGTGCCAGTAGTAATCGCCAGAGGAACGAGCAGTACTTC.

The chain recombines TRBV19 with TRBJ2-3, with 7 bases fitting TRBD1. The V segment lost 2 bases and the J segment 1 base; nucleotides outside the gene matches: 6. The germline V gene has CDR1 LNHDA and CDR2 SQIVND (reference sequence). This CDR3 region has 16 residues. The CDR3 region is CASSIKGTGGTDTQYF. CDR3 coding DNA: TGTGCCAGTAGTATAAAGGGCACAGGGGGCACAGATACGCAGTATTTT.

The chain links TRBV5-1 to TRBJ2-5, with 7 bases fitting TRBD2. From germline, CDR1 is SGHRS and CDR2 YFSETQ. V was pared by 1 base and J by 7 bases, with 13 bases of the junction left unmatched. The CDR3 loop spans 16 amino acids. The CDR3 reads CASSLNPTGTGGTQYF. In DNA form, the CDR3 reads TGCGCCAGCAGCTTGAACCCCACCGGGACGGGGGGGACCCAGTACTTC.

J is TRBJ1-2 and V is TRBV4-1; 8 nucleotides match TRBD1. The germline CDR1 and CDR2 sequences are MGHRA and YSYEKL. V lost 0 bases and J lost 0; bases outside the gene matches: 6. The CDR3 spans 17 residues. The CDR3: CASSQETGARPNYGYTF. CDR3 sequence (DNA): TGCGCCAGCAGCCAAGAGACAGGGGCGCGACCTAACTATGGCTACACCTTC.

V gene TRBV5-6 combines with J gene TRBJ2-1, with TRBD2 matching 12 bases. J gave up 4 bases and V 0 bases, and 2 bases lay outside the gene matches. CDR3 size: 16 residues. CDR1 SGHDT and CDR2 YYEEEE come from the germline V gene. The CDR3 coding sequence is TGTGCCAGCAGCTTGGCAACTAGCGGGAGGTACAATGAGCAGTTCTTC. Amino acid sequence: CASSLATSGRYNEQFF.

V is TRBV5-6 and J is TRBJ2-5; D perhaps matches TRBD2 (5 bases). The CDR3 spans 15 residues. V gave up 1 base and J gave up 5 bases, with 15 bases separating them. The V gene's germline CDR1 is SGHDT and CDR2 YYEEEE. The CDR3 reads CASSLTPRAEETQYF. The CDR3 nucleotides are TGTGCCAGCAGCTTGACTCCGCGGGCTGAGGAGACCCAGTACTTC.